This note documents a single T cell receptor (beta chain) sequence. Its antigen is currently unknown. These data are taken from a study of cytomegalovirus exposure and HLA in healthy donors. Study-wide results and caveats: Researchers catalogued some 160 TCR beta chains as cytomegalovirus-associated. Rarity characterized most TCR sequences, yet some public TCRs appeared in many donors. Later, TCR association rates were found to vary by HLA locus, highest for DRB1 and lowest for HLA-C. Links to common viral pathogens appeared, in a later analysis, for several of the most significant clusters.

Primers included in the PCR were 60 Vbeta and 13 Jbeta primers. Method: immunoSEQ multiplex PCR; TCRdb's copy keeps in-frame clones and lacks some. The sample yields under 250,000 clones, over 70% seen once. The CDR3 consists of 18 residues. The J segment lost 0 bases and the V segment lost 5 bases, leaving 13 bases of the junction unmatched. Germline CDR1 and CDR2: LNHDA and SQIVND (reference sequence). Sequencing was carried out using PBMCs. This receptor was taken from a woman aged 60 to 75 in good health and CMV-seropositive. The V gene is TRBV19, the J gene TRBJ1-3, with 7 bases fitting TRBD1. CDR3 loop: CASSPYRQGRSSGNTIYF. The CDR3, as DNA: TGTGCCAGTAGTCCTTACCGACAGGGAAGAAGCTCTGGAAACACCATATATTTT.